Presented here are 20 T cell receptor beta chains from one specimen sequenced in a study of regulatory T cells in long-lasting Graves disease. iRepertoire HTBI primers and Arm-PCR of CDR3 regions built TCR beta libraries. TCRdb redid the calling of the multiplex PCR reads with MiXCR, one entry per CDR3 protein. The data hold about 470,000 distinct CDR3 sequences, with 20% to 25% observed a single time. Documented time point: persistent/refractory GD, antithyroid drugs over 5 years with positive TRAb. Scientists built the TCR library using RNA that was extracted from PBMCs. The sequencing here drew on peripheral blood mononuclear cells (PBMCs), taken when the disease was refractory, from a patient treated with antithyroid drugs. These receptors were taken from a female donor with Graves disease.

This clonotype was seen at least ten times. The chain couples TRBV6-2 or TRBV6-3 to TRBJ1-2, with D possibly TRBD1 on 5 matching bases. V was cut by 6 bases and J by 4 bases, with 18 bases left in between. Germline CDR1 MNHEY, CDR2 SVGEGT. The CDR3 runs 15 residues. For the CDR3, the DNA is TGTGCCAGCAGCCCCACGGCAGGGTACAGCTATGGCTACACCTTC. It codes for CASSPTAGYSYGYTF.

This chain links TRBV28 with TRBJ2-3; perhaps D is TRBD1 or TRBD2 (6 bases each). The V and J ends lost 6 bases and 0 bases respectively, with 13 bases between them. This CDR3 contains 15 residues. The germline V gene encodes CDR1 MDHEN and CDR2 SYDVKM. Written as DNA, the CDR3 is TGTGCCAGCAGGGTAGGGGGGACTAGCACAGATACGCAGTATTTT. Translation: CASRVGGTSTDTQYF.

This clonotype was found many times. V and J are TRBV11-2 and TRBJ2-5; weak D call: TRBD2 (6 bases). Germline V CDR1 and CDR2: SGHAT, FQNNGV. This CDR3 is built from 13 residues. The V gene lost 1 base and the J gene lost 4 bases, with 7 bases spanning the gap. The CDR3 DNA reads TGTGCCAGCAGCTTAGCGGGAGTAGAGACCCAGTACTTC. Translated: CASSLAGVETQYF.

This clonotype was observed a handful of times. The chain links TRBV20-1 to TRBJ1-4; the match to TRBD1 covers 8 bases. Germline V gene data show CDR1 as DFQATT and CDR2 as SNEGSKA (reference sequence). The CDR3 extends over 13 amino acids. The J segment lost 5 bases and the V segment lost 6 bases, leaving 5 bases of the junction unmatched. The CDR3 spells CSAKGQVNEKLFF. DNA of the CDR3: TGCAGTGCAAAGGGACAGGTGAATGAAAAACTGTTTTTT.

The CDR3 region has the DNA TGCAGGGGGGGACAGGGGAGGTTTGAAAAACTGTTTTTT. Protein product: CRGGQGRFEKLFF. The chain couples TRBV20-1 to TRBJ1-4; 10 bases fit TRBD1. From germline, CDR1 is DFQATT and CDR2 SNEGSKA (reference sequence). The CDR3 contains 13 residues.

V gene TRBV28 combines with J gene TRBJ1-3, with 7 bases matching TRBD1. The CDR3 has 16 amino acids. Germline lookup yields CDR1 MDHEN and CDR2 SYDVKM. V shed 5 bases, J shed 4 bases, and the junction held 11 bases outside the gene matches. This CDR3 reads CASSKPGGKRGNTIYF. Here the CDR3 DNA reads TGTGCCAGCAGTAAGCCAGGGGGGAAGAGAGGAAACACCATATATTTT. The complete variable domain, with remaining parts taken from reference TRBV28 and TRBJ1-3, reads DVKVTQSSRYLVKRTGEKVFLECVQDMDHENMFWYRQDPGLGLRLIYFSYDVKMKEKGDIPEGYSVSREKKERFSLILESASTNQTSMYLCASSKPGGKRGNTIYFGEGSWLTVV.

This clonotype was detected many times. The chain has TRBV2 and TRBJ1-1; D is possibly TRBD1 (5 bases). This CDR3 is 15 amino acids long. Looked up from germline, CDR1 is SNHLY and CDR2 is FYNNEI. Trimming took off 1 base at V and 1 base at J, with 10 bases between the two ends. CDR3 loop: CASSEGGAANTEAFF. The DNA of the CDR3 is TGTGCCAGCAGTGAAGGCGGGGCCGCGAACACTGAAGCTTTCTTT.

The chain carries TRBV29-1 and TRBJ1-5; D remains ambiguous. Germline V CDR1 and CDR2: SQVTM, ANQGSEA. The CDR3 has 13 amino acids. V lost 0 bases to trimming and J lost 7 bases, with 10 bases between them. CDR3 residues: CSVEDTVGQPQHF. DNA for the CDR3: TGCAGCGTTGAAGACACAGTGGGCCAGCCCCAGCATTTT.

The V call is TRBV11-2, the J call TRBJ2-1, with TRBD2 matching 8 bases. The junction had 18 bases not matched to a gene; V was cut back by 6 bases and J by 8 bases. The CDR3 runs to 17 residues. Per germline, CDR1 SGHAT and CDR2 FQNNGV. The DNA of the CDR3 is TGTGCCAGCAGACCAGCGGGGCGGGGGGCCAACTGGGATGAGCAGTTCTTC. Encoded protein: CASRPAGRGANWDEQFF.

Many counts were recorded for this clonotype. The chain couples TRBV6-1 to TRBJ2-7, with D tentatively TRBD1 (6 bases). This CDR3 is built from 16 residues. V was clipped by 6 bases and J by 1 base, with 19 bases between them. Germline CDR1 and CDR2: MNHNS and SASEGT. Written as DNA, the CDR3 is TGTGCCAGCAGATCCCCCAGGGGCCCAGCTTCCTACGAGCAGTACTTC. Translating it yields CASRSPRGPASYEQYF.

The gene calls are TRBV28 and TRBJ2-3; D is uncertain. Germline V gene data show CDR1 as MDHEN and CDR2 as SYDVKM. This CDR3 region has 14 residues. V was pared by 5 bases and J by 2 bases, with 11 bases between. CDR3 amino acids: CASSLGSLTDTQYF. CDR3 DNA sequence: TGTGCCAGCAGTCTGGGGTCCCTCACAGATACGCAGTATTTT.

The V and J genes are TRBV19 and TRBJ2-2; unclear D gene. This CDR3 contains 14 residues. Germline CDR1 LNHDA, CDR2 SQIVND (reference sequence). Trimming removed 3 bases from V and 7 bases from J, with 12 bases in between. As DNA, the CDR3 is TGTGCCAGTAGTATGATCAACTTTGGCGGGGAGCTGTTTTTT. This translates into CASSMINFGGELFF.

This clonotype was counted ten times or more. The CDR3 sequence: CASSPRTAGYEQYF. In nucleotides, the CDR3 is TGTGCCAGCAGTCCCCGGACAGCTGGCTACGAGCAGTACTTC. This rearrangement joins TRBV12-3 or TRBV12-4 to TRBJ2-7; possible D gene TRBD1, 6 bases. CDR3 length: 14 residues. V lost 5 bases and J 3 bases, leaving 14 bases between the germline ends.

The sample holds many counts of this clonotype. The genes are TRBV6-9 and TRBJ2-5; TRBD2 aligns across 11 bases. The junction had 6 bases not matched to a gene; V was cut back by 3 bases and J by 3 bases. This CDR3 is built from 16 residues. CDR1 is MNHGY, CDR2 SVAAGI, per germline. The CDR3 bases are TGTGCCAGCAGTTACACGGGACTAGCGGCCGAAGAGACCCAGTACTTC. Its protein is CASSYTGLAAEETQYF.

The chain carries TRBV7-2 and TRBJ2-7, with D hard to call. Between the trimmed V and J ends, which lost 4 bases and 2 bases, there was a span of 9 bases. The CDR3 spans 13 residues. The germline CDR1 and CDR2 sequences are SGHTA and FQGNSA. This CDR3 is CASSSRAAYEQYF. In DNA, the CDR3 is TGTGCCAGCAGCTCTCGGGCCGCCTACGAGCAGTACTTC.

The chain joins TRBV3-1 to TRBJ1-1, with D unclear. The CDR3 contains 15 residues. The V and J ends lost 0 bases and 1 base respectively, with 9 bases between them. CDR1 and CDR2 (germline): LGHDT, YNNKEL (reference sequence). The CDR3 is CASSQDGLPNTEAFF. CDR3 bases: TGTGCCAGCAGCCAAGATGGACTTCCGAACACTGAAGCTTTCTTT. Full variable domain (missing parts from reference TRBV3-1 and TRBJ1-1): DTAVSQTPKYLVTQMGNDKSIKCEQNLGHDTMYWYKQDSKKFLKIMFSYNNKELIINETVPNRFSPKSPDKAHLNLHINSLELGDSAVYFCASSQDGLPNTEAFFGQGTRLTVV.

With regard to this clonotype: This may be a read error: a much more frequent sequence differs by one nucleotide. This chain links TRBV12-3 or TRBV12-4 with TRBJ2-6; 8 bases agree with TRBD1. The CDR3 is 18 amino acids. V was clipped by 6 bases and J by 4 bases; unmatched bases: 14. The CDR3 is CASRIYRGLFSGANVLTF. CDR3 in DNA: TGTGCCAGCAGAATCTACAGGGGGTTATTCTCGGGGGCCAACGTCCTGACTTTC.

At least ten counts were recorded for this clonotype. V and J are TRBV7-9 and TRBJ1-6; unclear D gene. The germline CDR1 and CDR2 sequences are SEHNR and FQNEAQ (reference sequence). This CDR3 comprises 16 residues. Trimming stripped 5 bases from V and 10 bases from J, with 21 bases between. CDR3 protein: CASSPPEGWERSPLHF. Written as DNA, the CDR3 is TGTGCCAGCAGCCCCCCTGAAGGGTGGGAGAGGTCACCCCTCCACTTT.

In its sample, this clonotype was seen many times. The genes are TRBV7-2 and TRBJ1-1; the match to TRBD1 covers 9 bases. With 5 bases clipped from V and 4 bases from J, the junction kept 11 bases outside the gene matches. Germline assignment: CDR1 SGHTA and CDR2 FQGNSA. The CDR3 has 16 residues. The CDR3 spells CASSQPTGGLGTEAFF. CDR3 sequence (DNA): TGTGCCAGCAGCCAGCCGACAGGGGGGTTGGGCACTGAAGCTTTCTTT.

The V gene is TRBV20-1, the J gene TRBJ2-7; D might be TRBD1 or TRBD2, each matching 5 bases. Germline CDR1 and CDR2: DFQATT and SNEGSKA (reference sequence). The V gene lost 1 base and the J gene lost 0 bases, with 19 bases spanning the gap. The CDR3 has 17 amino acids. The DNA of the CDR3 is TGCAGTGCTAGAGCCATAGGGGACGCTTTGAGCTCCTACGAGCAGTACTTC. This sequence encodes CSARAIGDALSSYEQYF.